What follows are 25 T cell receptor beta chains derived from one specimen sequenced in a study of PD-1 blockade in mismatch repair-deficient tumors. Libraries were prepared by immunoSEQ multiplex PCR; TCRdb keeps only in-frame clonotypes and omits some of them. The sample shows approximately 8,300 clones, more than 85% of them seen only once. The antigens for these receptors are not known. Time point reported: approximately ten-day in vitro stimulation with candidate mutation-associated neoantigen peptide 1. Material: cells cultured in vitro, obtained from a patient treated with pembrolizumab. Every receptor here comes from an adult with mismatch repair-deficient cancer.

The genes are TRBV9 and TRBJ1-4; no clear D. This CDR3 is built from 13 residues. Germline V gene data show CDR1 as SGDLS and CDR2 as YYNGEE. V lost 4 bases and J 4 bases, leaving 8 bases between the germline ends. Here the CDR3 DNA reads TGTGCCAGCAGCCCCCACGGTAATGAAAAACTGTTTTTT. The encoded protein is CASSPHGNEKLFF. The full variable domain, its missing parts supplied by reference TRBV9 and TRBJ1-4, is DSGVTQTPKHLITATGQRVTLRCSPRSGDLSVYWYQQSLDQGLQFLIQYYNGEERAKGNILERFSAQQFPDLHSELNLSSLELGDSALYFCASSPHGNEKLFFGSGTQLSVL.

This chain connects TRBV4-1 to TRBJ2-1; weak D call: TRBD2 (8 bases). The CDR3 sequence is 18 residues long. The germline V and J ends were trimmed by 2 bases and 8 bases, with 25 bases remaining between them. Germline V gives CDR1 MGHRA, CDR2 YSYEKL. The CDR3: CASSQRGQREIGVDEQFF. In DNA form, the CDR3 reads TGCGCCAGCAGCCAAAGGGGGCAGCGGGAGATCGGGGTGGATGAGCAGTTCTTC.

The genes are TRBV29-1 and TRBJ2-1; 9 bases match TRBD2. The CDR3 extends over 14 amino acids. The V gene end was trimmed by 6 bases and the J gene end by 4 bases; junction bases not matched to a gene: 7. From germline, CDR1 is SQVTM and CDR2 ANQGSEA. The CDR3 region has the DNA TGCAGCGTGGCGGGGGGGAACCTATACAATGAGCAGTTCTTC. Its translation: CSVAGGNLYNEQFF.

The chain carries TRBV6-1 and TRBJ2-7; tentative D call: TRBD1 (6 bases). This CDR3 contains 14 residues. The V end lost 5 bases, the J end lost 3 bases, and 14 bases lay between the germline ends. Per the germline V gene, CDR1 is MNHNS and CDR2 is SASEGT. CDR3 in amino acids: CASSWTVGDYEQYF. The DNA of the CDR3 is TGTGCCAGCAGTTGGACAGTGGGGGACTACGAGCAGTACTTC.

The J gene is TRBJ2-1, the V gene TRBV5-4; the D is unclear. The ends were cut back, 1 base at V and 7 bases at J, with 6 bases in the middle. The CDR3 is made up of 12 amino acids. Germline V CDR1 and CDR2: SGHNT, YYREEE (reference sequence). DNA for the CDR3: TGTGCCAGCAGCTTGTCTGTTAATGAGCAGTTCTTC. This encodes CASSLSVNEQFF.

CDR3 loop: CASSISSATNEKLFF. The CDR3 DNA reads as TGTGCCAGCAGCATATCCTCCGCAACTAATGAAAAACTGTTTTTT. V gene TRBV7-9 combines with J gene TRBJ1-4, with D unresolved. Trimming left V 5 bases short and J 0 bases short, with 10 bases between. Per the germline V gene, CDR1 is SEHNR and CDR2 is FQNEAQ (reference sequence). The CDR3 runs 15 residues.

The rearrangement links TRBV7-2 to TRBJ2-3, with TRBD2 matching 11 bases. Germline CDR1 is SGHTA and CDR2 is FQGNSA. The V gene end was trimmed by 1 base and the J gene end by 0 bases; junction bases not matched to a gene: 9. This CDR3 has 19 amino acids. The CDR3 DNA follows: TGTGCCAGCAGCTTAGTAGGTCTAGCGGGAGGCGTTAGCACAGATACGCAGTATTTT. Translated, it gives CASSLVGLAGGVSTDTQYF. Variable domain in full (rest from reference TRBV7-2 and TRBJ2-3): GAGVSQSPSNKVTEKGKDVELRCDPISGHTALYWYRQSLGQGLEFLIYFQGNSAPDKSGLPSDRFSAERTGGSVSTLTIQRTQQEDSAVYLCASSLVGLAGGVSTDTQYFGPGTRLTVL.

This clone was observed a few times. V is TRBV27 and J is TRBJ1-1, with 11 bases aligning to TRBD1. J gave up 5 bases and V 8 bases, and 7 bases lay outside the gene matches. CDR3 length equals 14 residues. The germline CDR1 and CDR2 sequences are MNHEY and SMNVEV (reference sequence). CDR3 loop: CASAPGTGGTEAFF. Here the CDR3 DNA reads TGTGCCAGCGCACCCGGGACAGGGGGAACTGAAGCTTTCTTT.

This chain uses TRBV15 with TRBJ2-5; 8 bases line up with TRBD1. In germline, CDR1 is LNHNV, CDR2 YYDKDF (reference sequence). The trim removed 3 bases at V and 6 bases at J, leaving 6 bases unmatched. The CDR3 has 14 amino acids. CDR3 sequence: CATSSPTGAKTQYF. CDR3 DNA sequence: TGTGCCACCAGCAGCCCGACAGGGGCCAAGACCCAGTACTTC.

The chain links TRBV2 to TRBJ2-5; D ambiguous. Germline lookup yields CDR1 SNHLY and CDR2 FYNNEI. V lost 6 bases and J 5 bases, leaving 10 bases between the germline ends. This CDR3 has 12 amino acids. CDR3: CASRIVGETQYF. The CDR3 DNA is TGTGCCAGCAGGATTGTGGGGGAGACCCAGTACTTC.

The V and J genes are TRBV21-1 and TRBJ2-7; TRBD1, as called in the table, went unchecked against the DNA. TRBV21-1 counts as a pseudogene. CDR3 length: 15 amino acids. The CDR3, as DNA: TGTGCCAGCAGCAAGCCGGAGGACAGGACCTACGAGCAGTACTTC. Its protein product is CASSKPEDRTYEQYF.

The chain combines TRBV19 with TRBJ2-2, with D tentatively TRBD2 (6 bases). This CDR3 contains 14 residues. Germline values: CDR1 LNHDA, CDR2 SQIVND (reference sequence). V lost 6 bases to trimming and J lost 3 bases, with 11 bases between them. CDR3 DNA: TGTGCCAGTAGGGGGCTAGCGTACACCGGGGAGCTGTTTTTT. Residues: CASRGLAYTGELFF.

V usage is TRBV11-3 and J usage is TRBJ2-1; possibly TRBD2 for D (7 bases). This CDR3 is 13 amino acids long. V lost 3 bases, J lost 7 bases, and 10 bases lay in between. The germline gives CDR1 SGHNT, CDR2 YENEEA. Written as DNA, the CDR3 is TGTGCCAGCAGCTTGGGGGGGGCTAATGAGCAGTTCTTC. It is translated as CASSLGGANEQFF.

DNA for the CDR3: TGTGCCATCAGTGAGCCAAACCGGGACCGGCCCTACGAGCAGTACTTC. Its translation: CAISEPNRDRPYEQYF. V and J are TRBV10-3 and TRBJ2-7; tentatively, D is TRBD1 or TRBD2 (5 bases each). From germline, CDR1 is ENHRY and CDR2 SYGVKD. The germline V and J ends were trimmed by 2 bases and 2 bases, with 16 bases remaining between them. The CDR3 extends over 16 amino acids.

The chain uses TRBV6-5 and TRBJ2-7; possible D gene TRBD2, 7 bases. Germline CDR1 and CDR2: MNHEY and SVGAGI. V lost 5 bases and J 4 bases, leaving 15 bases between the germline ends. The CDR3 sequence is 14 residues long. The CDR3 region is CASSTYGGPYEQYF. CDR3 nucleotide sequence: TGTGCCAGCAGTACATACGGGGGGCCGTACGAGCAGTACTTC.

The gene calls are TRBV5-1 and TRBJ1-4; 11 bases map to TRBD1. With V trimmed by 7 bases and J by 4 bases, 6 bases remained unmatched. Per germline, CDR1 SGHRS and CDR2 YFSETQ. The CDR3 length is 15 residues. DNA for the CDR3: TGCGCCAGCTCCGGACAGGGGGCGATTAATGAAAAACTGTTTTTT. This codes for CASSGQGAINEKLFF.

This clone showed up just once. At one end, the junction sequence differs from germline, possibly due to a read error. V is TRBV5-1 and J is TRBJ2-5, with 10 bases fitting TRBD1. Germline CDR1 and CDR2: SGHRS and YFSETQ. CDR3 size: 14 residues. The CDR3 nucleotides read TGCGCCAGCAGCCACGGGACAGGGGAAGAAACCCAGTACTTC. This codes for CASSHGTGEETQYF.

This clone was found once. CDR3: CASSHRDSSDTQYF. In nucleotides, the CDR3 is TGTGCCAGCTCACACCGGGACAGTTCAGATACGCAGTATTTT. The chain carries TRBV18 and TRBJ2-3; 7 positions match TRBD1. V lost 4 bases, J lost 4 bases, and 5 bases stayed unmatched. The V gene's germline CDR1 is KGHSH and CDR2 LQKENI. There are 14 residues in the CDR3.

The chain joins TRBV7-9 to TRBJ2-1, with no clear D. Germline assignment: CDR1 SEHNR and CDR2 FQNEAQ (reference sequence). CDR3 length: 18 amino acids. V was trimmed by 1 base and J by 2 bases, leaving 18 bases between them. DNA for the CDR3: TGTGCCAGCAGCTTAGAGATTCGGCGCGGCCGCCCCTACAATGAGCAGTTCTTC. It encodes CASSLEIRRGRPYNEQFF.

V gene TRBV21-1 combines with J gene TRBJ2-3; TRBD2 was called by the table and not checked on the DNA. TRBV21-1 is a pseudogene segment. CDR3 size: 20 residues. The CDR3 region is CASSVPSGSHPGANTDTQYF. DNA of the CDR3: TGTGCCAGCAGCGTACCTAGCGGGAGTCACCCAGGGGCAAACACAGATACGCAGTATTTT.

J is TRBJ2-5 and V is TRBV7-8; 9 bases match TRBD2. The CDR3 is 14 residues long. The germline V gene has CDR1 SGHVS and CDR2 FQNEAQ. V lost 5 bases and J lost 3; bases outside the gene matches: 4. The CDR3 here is CASSQGTSKETQYF. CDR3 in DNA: TGTGCCAGCAGCCAAGGGACTAGCAAAGAGACCCAGTACTTC. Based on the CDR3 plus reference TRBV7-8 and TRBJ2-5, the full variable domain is GAGVSQSPRYKVAKRGQDVALRCDPISGHVSLFWYQQALGQGPEFLTYFQNEAQLDKSGLPSDRFFAERPEGSVSTLKIQRTQQEDSAVYLCASSQGTSKETQYFGPGTRLLVL.

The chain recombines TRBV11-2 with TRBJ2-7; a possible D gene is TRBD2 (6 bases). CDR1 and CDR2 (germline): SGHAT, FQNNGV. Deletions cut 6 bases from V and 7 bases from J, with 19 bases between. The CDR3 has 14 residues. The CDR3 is CASSQRVGRSEQYF. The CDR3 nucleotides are TGTGCCAGCAGTCAGCGGGTAGGTCGATCTGAGCAGTACTTC.

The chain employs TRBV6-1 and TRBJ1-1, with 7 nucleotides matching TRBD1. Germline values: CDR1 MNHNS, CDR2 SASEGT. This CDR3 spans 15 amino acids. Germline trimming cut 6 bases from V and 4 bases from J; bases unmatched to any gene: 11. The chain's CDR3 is CASSVTGAPGTEAFF. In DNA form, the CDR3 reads TGTGCCAGCAGCGTAACAGGGGCGCCGGGCACTGAAGCTTTCTTT.

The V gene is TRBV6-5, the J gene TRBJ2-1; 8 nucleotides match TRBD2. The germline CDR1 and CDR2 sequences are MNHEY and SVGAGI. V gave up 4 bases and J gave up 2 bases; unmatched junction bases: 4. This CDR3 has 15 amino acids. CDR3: CASSLRGLAYNEQFF. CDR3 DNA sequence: TGTGCCAGCAGTTTAAGGGGACTAGCCTACAATGAGCAGTTCTTC.

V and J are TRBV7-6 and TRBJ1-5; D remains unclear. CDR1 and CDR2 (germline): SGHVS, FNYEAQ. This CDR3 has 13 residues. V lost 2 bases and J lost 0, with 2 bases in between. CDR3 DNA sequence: TGTGCCAGCAGCTTAAGTAGCAATCAGCCCCAGCATTTT. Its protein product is CASSLSSNQPQHF.